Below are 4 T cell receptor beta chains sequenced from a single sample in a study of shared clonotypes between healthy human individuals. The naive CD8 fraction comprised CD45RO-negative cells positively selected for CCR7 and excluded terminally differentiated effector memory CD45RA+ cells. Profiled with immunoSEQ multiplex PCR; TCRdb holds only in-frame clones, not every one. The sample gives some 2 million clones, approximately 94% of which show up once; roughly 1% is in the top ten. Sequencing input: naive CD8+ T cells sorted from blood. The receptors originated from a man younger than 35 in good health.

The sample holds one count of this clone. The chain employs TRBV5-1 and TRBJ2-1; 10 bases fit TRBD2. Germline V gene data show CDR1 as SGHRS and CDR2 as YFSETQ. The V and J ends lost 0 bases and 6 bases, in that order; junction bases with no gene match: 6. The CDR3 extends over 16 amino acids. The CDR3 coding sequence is TGCGCCAGCAGCTTGGTGGCTAGCGGGAGTTTCAATGAGCAGTTCTTC. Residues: CASSLVASGSFNEQFF.

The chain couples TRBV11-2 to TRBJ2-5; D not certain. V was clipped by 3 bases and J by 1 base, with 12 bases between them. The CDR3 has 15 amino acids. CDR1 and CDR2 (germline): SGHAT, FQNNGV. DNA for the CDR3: TGTGCCAGCAGCTTTAACTCATATCCCCAAGAGACCCAGTACTTC. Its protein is CASSFNSYPQETQYF.

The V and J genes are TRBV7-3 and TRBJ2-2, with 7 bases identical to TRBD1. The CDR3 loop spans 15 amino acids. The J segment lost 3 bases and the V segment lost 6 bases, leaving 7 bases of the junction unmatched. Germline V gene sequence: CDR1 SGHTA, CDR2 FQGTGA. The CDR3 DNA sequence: TGTGCCAGCAGTACAGGGGTGGGGTACACCGGGGAGCTGTTTTTT. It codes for CASSTGVGYTGELFF.

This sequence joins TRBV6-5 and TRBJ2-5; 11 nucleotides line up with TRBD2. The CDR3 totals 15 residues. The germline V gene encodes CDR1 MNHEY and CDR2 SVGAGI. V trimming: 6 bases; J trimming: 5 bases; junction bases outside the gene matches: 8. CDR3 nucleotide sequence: TGTGCCAGCAGCAAGACTAGCGGGATGCTGGAGACCCAGTACTTC. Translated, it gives CASSKTSGMLETQYF.